The 22 T cell receptor beta chains given below trace back to one sample, sequenced in a study of T cell changes during pregnancy in multiple sclerosis. Sequencing was performed with immunoSEQ multiplex PCR; in TCRdb, only in-frame clones are kept and a portion is missing. The table has about 44,000 clones, around 89% seen once. This sample comprised CD4+ T cells from peripheral blood mononuclear cells, obtained after pregnancy. The receptors derive from a female donor with multiple sclerosis, enrolled in a pregnancy study.

Concerning this clone: This same CDR3 is encoded by further DNA sequences in the sample. The chain carries TRBV5-4 and TRBJ2-3; 7 nucleotides align to TRBD2. Germline CDR1 and CDR2: SGHNT and YYREEE (reference sequence). This CDR3 contains 15 residues. Trimming took 0 bases from V and 1 from J; bases not matched to a gene: 2. The CDR3 DNA is TGTGCCAGCAGCTTGGGGCTAGCGGGCACAGATACGCAGTATTTT. Translated: CASSLGLAGTDTQYF.

The chain employs TRBV6-1 and TRBJ2-4; 8 nucleotides line up with TRBD2. CDR3 length: 14 residues. The germline gives CDR1 MNHNS, CDR2 SASEGT. V lost 8 bases, J lost 1 base, and 4 bases stayed unmatched. The CDR3 reads CASREGLAKNIQYF. Here the CDR3 DNA reads TGTGCCAGCCGGGAGGGCCTGGCCAAAAACATTCAGTACTTC.

The chain combines TRBV5-1 with TRBJ2-2; perhaps TRBD1 as D (6 bases). This CDR3 has 16 residues. V was pared by 0 bases and J by 4 bases, with 13 bases between. CDR1 and CDR2 (germline): SGHRS, YFSETQ. CDR3 residues: CASSLAAGVPTGELFF. CDR3 coding DNA: TGCGCCAGCAGCTTGGCGGCAGGGGTACCCACCGGGGAGCTGTTTTTT.

This sequence joins TRBV6-6 and TRBJ1-1; tentatively, D is TRBD1 (6 bases). The CDR3 totals 13 residues. CDR1 and CDR2 from the germline V gene are MNHNY and SVGAGI (reference sequence). The V end lost 6 bases, the J end lost 1 base, and 9 bases lay between the germline ends. This chain's CDR3 is CASRVQGNTEAFF. CDR3 sequence (DNA): TGTGCCAGCAGAGTACAGGGGAACACTGAAGCTTTCTTT.

The chain links TRBV28 to TRBJ2-7, with a tentative D call TRBD2 (6 bases). Germline V gene sequence: CDR1 MDHEN, CDR2 SYDVKM. The CDR3 is 12 amino acids. Deletions cut 7 bases from V and 4 bases from J, with 11 bases between. This CDR3 reads CASTSAYYEQYF. Here the CDR3 DNA reads TGTGCCAGCACTAGCGCTTATTACGAGCAGTACTTC.

This chain connects TRBV11-2 to TRBJ2-3; 8 positions match TRBD2. The CDR3 spans 16 residues. The V segment lost 4 bases and the J segment 2 bases; nucleotides outside the gene matches: 8. CDR1 and CDR2 from the germline V gene are SGHAT and FQNNGV. The CDR3 DNA reads as TGTGCCAGCAGCTCTTCTAGCGGGCGCCCCACAGATACGCAGTATTTT. This codes for CASSSSSGRPTDTQYF.

The gene calls are TRBV19 and TRBJ2-1; TRBD1 matches 10 bases. The CDR3 contains 15 residues. Germline V gene lookup returns CDR1 LNHDA and CDR2 SQIVND (reference sequence). Trimming removed 4 bases from V and 7 bases from J; junction bases left unmatched: 7. This CDR3 is CASSTWTGGNNEQFF. DNA for the CDR3: TGTGCCAGTAGTACTTGGACAGGGGGTAATAATGAGCAGTTCTTC.

This clone was detected only once. The chain links TRBV9 to TRBJ2-2; D possibly corresponds to TRBD2 (6 bases). Germline values: CDR1 SGDLS, CDR2 YYNGEE. V was pared by 0 bases and J by 0 bases, with 12 bases between. The CDR3 length is 17 residues. CDR3 sequence: CASSVVGSGSNTGELFF. The CDR3, as DNA: TGTGCCAGCAGCGTAGTGGGTAGCGGCTCGAACACCGGGGAGCTGTTTTTT.

As DNA, the CDR3 is TGTGCCAGCATCTGGAGTTCCACCGGGGAGCTGTTTTTT. Protein sequence: CASIWSSTGELFF. This chain connects TRBV28 to TRBJ2-2; D is uncertain. The V end lost 7 bases, the J end lost 4 bases, and 10 bases lay between the germline ends. Germline V gene data show CDR1 as MDHEN and CDR2 as SYDVKM. This CDR3 spans 13 amino acids.

This clone showed up just once. V and J are TRBV9 and TRBJ2-5, with D possibly matching TRBD1 (6 bases). The CDR3 loop spans 16 amino acids. The germline gives CDR1 SGDLS, CDR2 YYNGEE. The ends were cut back, 4 bases at V and 5 bases at J, with 21 bases in the middle. For the CDR3, the DNA is TGTGCCAGCAGCCCGAGGGGGACGGGGCGCGGGGAGACCCAGTACTTC. It translates to CASSPRGTGRGETQYF.

This clone was counted once. The chain carries TRBV19 and TRBJ2-6; a weak D match, TRBD1 (7 bases). The V end lost 3 bases, the J end lost 4 bases, and 13 bases lay between the germline ends. CDR3 size: 16 residues. Germline CDR1 is LNHDA and CDR2 is SQIVND (reference sequence). The CDR3 loop reads CASSIRGVQGANVLTF. For the CDR3, the DNA is TGTGCCAGTAGTATCAGGGGGGTGCAAGGGGCCAACGTCCTGACTTTC.

The CDR3 sequence is CASSYSFGTGAFF. In DNA, the CDR3 is TGTGCCAGCAGTTACTCCTTCGGGACAGGGGCTTTCTTT. The chain employs TRBV6-5 and TRBJ1-1; 9 positions agree with TRBD1. The trim removed 0 bases at V and 11 bases at J, leaving 4 bases unmatched. This CDR3 has 13 residues. Germline CDR1 MNHEY, CDR2 SVGAGI.

This clone was detected once. V gene TRBV2 combines with J gene TRBJ2-1; 8 nucleotides line up with TRBD2. The V and J ends lost 7 bases and 4 bases, in that order; junction bases with no gene match: 9. This CDR3 is 15 amino acids long. CDR1 SNHLY and CDR2 FYNNEI come from the germline V gene. Here the CDR3 DNA reads TGTGCCAGCACCCAGAGGGTAGCGGGATACAATGAGCAGTTCTTC. This encodes CASTQRVAGYNEQFF.

The chain joins TRBV5-6 to TRBJ2-2; 8 bases are a match to TRBD1. The CDR3 length is 16 residues. J lost 4 bases, V lost 2 bases, and 7 bases had no gene match. Germline lookup yields CDR1 SGHDT and CDR2 YYEEEE. The CDR3 coding sequence is TGTGCCAGCAGCTTAGACAGGGGAGCGGGCACCGGGGAGCTGTTTTTT. This codes for CASSLDRGAGTGELFF.

V is TRBV28 and J is TRBJ2-7; TRBD1 is a possible D gene (6 bases). This CDR3 is 14 amino acids long. The V end was cut by 5 bases, the J end by 4 bases, with 15 bases between. The germline V gene encodes CDR1 MDHEN and CDR2 SYDVKM. CDR3 nucleotides: TGTGCCAGCAGTCACCAGGGGTTCGGGTACGAGCAGTACTTC. It translates to CASSHQGFGYEQYF.

The rearrangement uses TRBV7-9 and TRBJ2-7; 7 nucleotides line up with TRBD1. The CDR3 has 13 amino acids. The germline V gene has CDR1 SEHNR and CDR2 FQNEAQ (reference sequence). Losses at the gene ends were 4 bases for V and 2 bases for J; bases not matched to a gene: 2. For the CDR3, the DNA is TGTGCCAGCAGCTACGGACAGGCCTACGAGCAGTACTTC. Its protein product is CASSYGQAYEQYF.

The chain couples TRBV5-1 to TRBJ1-1; 8 bases match TRBD1. The CDR3 runs to 15 residues. Germline V CDR1 and CDR2: SGHRS, YFSETQ. The junction had 6 bases not matched to a gene; V was cut back by 4 bases and J by 1 base. The CDR3 region has the DNA TGCGCCAGCAGCCCTGGACAGGGAGGGAACACTGAAGCTTTCTTT. Its translation is CASSPGQGGNTEAFF.

The chain carries TRBV28 and TRBJ1-2; a possible D gene is TRBD1 (6 bases). Trimming stripped 3 bases from V and 1 base from J, with 15 bases between. From germline, CDR1 is MDHEN and CDR2 SYDVKM. The CDR3 is 16 amino acids. The CDR3 here is CASSFVSQGSNYGYTF. CDR3 DNA sequence: TGTGCCAGCAGTTTCGTCTCACAGGGAAGTAACTATGGCTACACCTTC.

The chain uses TRBV5-1 and TRBJ2-5; TRBD2 agrees at 7 bases. Germline loops: CDR1 SGHRS, CDR2 YFSETQ. The CDR3 totals 14 residues. After removal of 0 bases from V and 5 bases from J, the junction contained 4 bases not matched to a gene. CDR3 bases: TGCGCCAGCAGCTTGGCGTTGGGGGGGGAGACCCAGTACTTC. Translated, it gives CASSLALGGETQYF.

V usage is TRBV19 and J usage is TRBJ2-7; 7 bases fit TRBD1. The CDR3 is 14 residues long. After removal of 6 bases from V and 2 bases from J, the junction contained 7 bases not matched to a gene. In germline, CDR1 is LNHDA, CDR2 SQIVND (reference sequence). The CDR3 spells CASSRQGSTYEQYF. CDR3 coding DNA: TGTGCCAGTAGCAGACAGGGATCGACCTACGAGCAGTACTTC.

A remark on this clone: Other DNA sequences in the sample encode the same CDR3. This CDR3 is CASSERTSGSADTQYF. CDR3 coding DNA: TGTGCCAGCAGTGAAAGGACTAGCGGGAGCGCAGATACGCAGTATTTT. This sequence joins TRBV2 and TRBJ2-3, with TRBD2 matching over 13 bases. V gave up 2 bases and J gave up 4 bases; unmatched junction bases: 3. Germline CDR1 SNHLY, CDR2 FYNNEI. CDR3 length equals 16 residues.

This chain links TRBV7-9 with TRBJ2-1; D not certain. The length of the CDR3 is 11 residues. Trimming removed 7 bases at V and 7 bases at J, with 8 bases between. Germline V gene lookup returns CDR1 SEHNR and CDR2 FQNEAQ (reference sequence). CDR3 DNA: TGTGCCAGCACAGACGGGAATGAGCAGTTCTTC. Translating gives CASTDGNEQFF.